The clone carrying this T cell receptor (beta chain) was observed once. This specimen comes from a study of blood T cell repertoires in COVID-19. Study background: Researchers got acute and convalescent COVID-19 samples from the United States, Italy and Spain. Sample material is recorded as cDNA or gDNA derived from T cells, B-cell-depleted T cells, or PBMCs.

In the source study's methods: Scientists estimated how many nucleated cells there were by amplifying reference gene primers. The protocol was immunoSEQ multiplex PCR, while the TCRdb copy is restricted to in-frame clones and leaves out a portion. The V and J calls and clone size come from that table; D and trimming were worked out from the DNA. The table has around 130,000 clones, approximately 87% seen once; the top ten hold around 2.1%. J was trimmed by 4 bases and V by 4 bases; bases with no gene match: 1. CDR3 length: 14 residues. Germline values: CDR1 SGHTA, CDR2 FQGNSA. The chain recombines TRBV7-2 with TRBJ2-3; TRBD2 matches at 11 bases. The TCR comes from a woman aged 45 to 65 with acute or convalescent COVID-19. Sequenced material: peripheral blood. The CDR3 nucleotides read TGTGCCAGCAGCTCGGGACTAGCGGCAGATACGCAGTATTTT. Its translation is CASSSGLAADTQYF.